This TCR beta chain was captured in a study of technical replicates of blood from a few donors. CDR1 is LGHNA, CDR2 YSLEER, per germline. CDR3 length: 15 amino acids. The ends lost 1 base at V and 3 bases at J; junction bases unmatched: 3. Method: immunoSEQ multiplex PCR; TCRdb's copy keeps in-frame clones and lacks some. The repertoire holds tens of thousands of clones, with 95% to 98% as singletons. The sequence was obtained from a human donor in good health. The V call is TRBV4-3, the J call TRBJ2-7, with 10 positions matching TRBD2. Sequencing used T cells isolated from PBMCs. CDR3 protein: CASSQAPSGSYEQYF. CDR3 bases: TGCGCCAGCAGCCAAGCGCCTAGCGGGAGCTACGAGCAGTACTTC.